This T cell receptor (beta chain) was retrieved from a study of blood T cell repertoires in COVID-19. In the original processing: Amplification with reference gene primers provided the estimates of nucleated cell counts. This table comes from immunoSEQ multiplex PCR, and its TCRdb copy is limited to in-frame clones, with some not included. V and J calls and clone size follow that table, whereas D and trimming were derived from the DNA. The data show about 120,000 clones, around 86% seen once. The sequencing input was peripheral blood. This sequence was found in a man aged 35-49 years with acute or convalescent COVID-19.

CDR3 DNA: TGCGCCAGCAGCCAAGTGGGACAGTACAATGAGCAGTTCTTC. Protein sequence: CASSQVGQYNEQFF. The J gene is TRBJ2-1, the V gene TRBV4-1, with TRBD1 identical over 7 bases. J lost 4 bases, V lost 1 base, and 1 base had no gene match. The CDR3 sequence is 14 residues long. Per germline, CDR1 MGHRA and CDR2 YSYEKL.